Included here is one TCR beta chain sequence, with context. Authors' processing steps: Estimation of nucleated cell counts was performed using reference gene primer amplification. Using immunoSEQ multiplex PCR, the repertoire was profiled, and TCRdb retains in-frame clones only, with some absent. For V, J and clone size, that table is used; D and trimming come from the DNA. The profile covers about 300,000 clones, with over 75% appearing a single time and around 6.8% taken by the ten largest. This CDR3 spans 13 amino acids. Germline V gives CDR1 SEHNR, CDR2 FQNEAQ (reference sequence). V lost 6 bases to trimming and J lost 8 bases, with 13 bases between them. One Seattle source followed patients from active infection through their disease course. This record comes from a study of blood T cell repertoires in COVID-19. Whole-study context: COVID-19 samples, acute and convalescent, were from the United States, Italy and Spain. PBMCs, B-cell-depleted T cells, or T cells were the source of the cDNA or gDNA that made up the material.

Sequencing used peripheral blood. The chain recombines TRBV7-9 with TRBJ1-4; the D gene is possibly TRBD1 (5 bases). The sequence came from a woman in her 30s with COVID-19, enrolled during active disease. Here the CDR3 DNA reads TGTGCCAGCAGTCTCCGACAGAGGGAAAAACTGTTTTTT. Translated: CASSLRQREKLFF.